These 29 T cell receptor beta chains came from one sample sequenced in a study of T cell responses to AZD1222 COVID-19 vaccine. Sequencing was performed with immunoSEQ multiplex PCR; in TCRdb, only in-frame clones are kept and a portion is missing. This table holds some 180,000 clones, approximately 92% found once. The source material was peripheral blood, sampled on day 0 of AZD1222 vaccination. These receptors were obtained from an adult in good health.

This chain uses TRBV3-1 (or the pseudogene TRBV3-2) with TRBJ1-1, with D unresolved. V was trimmed by 2 bases and J by 6 bases, leaving 13 bases between them. The CDR3 runs to 14 residues. In germline, CDR1 is LGHDT, CDR2 YNNKEL (reference sequence). The CDR3, as DNA: TGTGCCAGCAGCCAAAGCCGGGTGCGGGCTGAAGCTTTCTTT. It encodes CASSQSRVRAEAFF.

The chain couples TRBV5-5 to TRBJ2-1; 8 positions agree with TRBD2. The CDR3 runs to 13 residues. Germline CDR1 and CDR2: SGHKS and YYEKEE (reference sequence). The CDR3 sequence is CAAGLGVGYEQFF. CDR3 DNA sequence: TGTGCAGCGGGACTAGGCGTCGGCTATGAGCAGTTCTTC.

This chain connects TRBV18 to TRBJ2-1; 13 bases are a match to TRBD2. Germline V CDR1 and CDR2: KGHSH, LQKENI. CDR3 length equals 17 residues. Trimming at V came to 3 bases and at J to 4 bases, leaving 6 bases not matched to a gene. For the CDR3, the DNA is TGTGCCAGCTCACCGCCGGGACTAGCGGGAAGATACAATGAGCAGTTCTTC. As protein: CASSPPGLAGRYNEQFF.

V gene TRBV27 combines with J gene TRBJ1-6; D uncertain. This CDR3 region has 16 residues. Germline values: CDR1 MNHEY, CDR2 SMNVEV (reference sequence). V lost 4 bases to trimming and J lost 8 bases, with 18 bases between them. The CDR3 DNA reads as TGTGCCAGCAGTTGGGCTTTCCGGAGTGCGTATTCACCCCTCCACTTT. Its translation is CASSWAFRSAYSPLHF.

The J gene is TRBJ2-1, the V gene TRBV28, with 12 bases lining up with TRBD2. The CDR3 runs to 15 residues. V gave up 5 bases and J gave up 9 bases; unmatched junction bases: 8. The V gene's germline CDR1 is MDHEN and CDR2 SYDVKM. The CDR3 sequence: CASSLGLAGLGEQFF. The CDR3 nucleotides read TGTGCCAGCAGTCTGGGACTAGCGGGCTTGGGTGAGCAGTTCTTC.

V is TRBV12-3 or TRBV12-4 and J is TRBJ2-1; TRBD1 matches at 7 bases. V trimming: 8 bases; J trimming: 6 bases; junction bases outside the gene matches: 4. The CDR3 spans 12 residues. In nucleotides, the CDR3 is TGTGCCAGCGGAACAGGGGCCAATGAGCAGTTCTTC. Amino acids: CASGTGANEQFF.

The chain carries TRBV9 and TRBJ1-3; D gene ambiguous. Germline V CDR1 and CDR2: SGDLS, YYNGEE. Trimming left V 2 bases short and J 4 bases short, with 1 base between. The CDR3 runs to 11 residues. CDR3 residues: CASSVGNTIYF. The CDR3 coding sequence is TGTGCCAGCAGCGTGGGAAACACCATATATTTT.

The CDR3 region is CAWSVLPGVNEKLFF. The CDR3 coding sequence is TGTGCCTGGAGTGTACTCCCAGGGGTTAATGAAAAACTGTTTTTT. V gene TRBV30 combines with J gene TRBJ1-4; a possible D gene is TRBD1 (6 bases). CDR3 length equals 15 residues. Germline V gene sequence: CDR1 GTSNPN, CDR2 SVGIG (reference sequence). Trimming cost V 0 bases and J 4 bases, with 12 bases left between them. Looking up the rest from reference TRBV30 and TRBJ1-4 gives the full variable domain: SQTIHQWPATLVQPVGSPLSLECTVEGTSNPNLYWYRQAAGRGLQLLFYSVGIGQISSEVPQNLSASRPQDRQFILSSKKLLLSDSGFYLCAWSVLPGVNEKLFFGSGTQLSVL.

This chain joins TRBV12-5 and TRBJ1-5; tentatively, D is TRBD1 (5 bases). Trimming stripped 6 bases from V and 5 bases from J, with 17 bases between. Per the germline V gene, CDR1 is LGHNT and CDR2 is FRNRAP. This CDR3 comprises 15 residues. Written as DNA, the CDR3 is TGTGCTAGTGGAGTCTTAGGAGCGGGGGATCAGCCCCAGCATTTT. Its protein product is CASGVLGAGDQPQHF. The full variable domain, rest sourced from reference TRBV12-5 and TRBJ1-5, is DARVTQTPRHKVTEMGQEVTMRCQPILGHNTVFWYRQTMMQGLELLAYFRNRAPLDDSGMPKDRFSAEMPDATLATLKIQPSEPRDSAVYFCASGVLGAGDQPQHFGDGTRLSIL.

The V gene is TRBV4-3, the J gene TRBJ1-2, with TRBD1 as a possible D gene (5 bases). Looked up from germline, CDR1 is LGHNA and CDR2 is YSLEER. The CDR3 is made up of 14 amino acids. Trimming removed 1 base at V and 8 bases at J, with 14 bases between. This CDR3 is CASSQARGRVGYTF. For the CDR3, the DNA is TGCGCCAGCAGCCAAGCCCGGGGGAGGGTGGGCTACACCTTC.

V and J are TRBV19 and TRBJ1-1; D gene ambiguous. Germline V gene lookup returns CDR1 LNHDA and CDR2 SQIVND (reference sequence). Between the trimmed V and J ends, which lost 6 bases and 3 bases, there was a span of 20 bases. CDR3 length: 16 residues. The CDR3 loop reads CASRASFGRPDTEAFF. CDR3 bases: TGTGCCAGTAGGGCCTCCTTTGGTCGGCCGGACACTGAAGCTTTCTTT.

This chain joins TRBV4-1 and TRBJ2-1, with D possibly TRBD2 on 5 matching bases. From germline, CDR1 is MGHRA and CDR2 YSYEKL. The CDR3 length is 16 residues. The germline V and J ends were trimmed by 1 base and 0 bases, with 10 bases remaining between them. This CDR3 reads CASSQGLLSSYNEQFF. The CDR3 nucleotides read TGCGCCAGCAGCCAAGGACTACTTAGCTCCTACAATGAGCAGTTCTTC.

This rearrangement joins TRBV5-1 to TRBJ2-3; D ambiguous. Per the germline V gene, CDR1 is SGHRS and CDR2 is YFSETQ. The V end was cut by 5 bases, the J end by 0 bases, with 7 bases between. The CDR3 covers 13 residues. CDR3: CASSETSTDTQYF. CDR3 in DNA: TGCGCCAGCAGTGAGACTAGCACAGATACGCAGTATTTT.

The chain uses TRBV19 and TRBJ1-1; 7 positions match TRBD1. Germline trimming cut 6 bases from V and 2 bases from J; bases unmatched to any gene: 6. The CDR3 is 14 amino acids. The germline V gene has CDR1 LNHDA and CDR2 SQIVND (reference sequence). CDR3 sequence: CASRGGTANTEAFF. DNA of the CDR3: TGTGCCAGTAGAGGCGGGACAGCTAACACTGAAGCTTTCTTT.

This chain uses TRBV27 with TRBJ1-1; the D is unclear. V was shortened by 6 bases and J by 1 base, with 6 bases between the two germline ends. The germline V gene has CDR1 MNHEY and CDR2 SMNVEV (reference sequence). The length of the CDR3 is 12 residues. The CDR3 reads CASRRWNTEAFF. For the CDR3, the DNA is TGTGCCAGCAGAAGGTGGAACACTGAAGCTTTCTTT.

This clone was detected only once. This chain connects TRBV7-9 to TRBJ2-1, with 7 bases lining up with TRBD2. The CDR3 extends over 15 amino acids. Trimming cost V 3 bases and J 7 bases; bases outside gene matches: 9. The V gene's germline CDR1 is SEHNR and CDR2 FQNEAQ (reference sequence). The CDR3 DNA is TGTGCCAGCAGCTTCACCCTAGCGGATGGGAATGAGCAGTTCTTC. It encodes CASSFTLADGNEQFF.

The CDR3 DNA follows: TGTGCCAGCAGTTTCCTGCCCAATCAGCCCCAGCATTTT. Translation gives CASSFLPNQPQHF. The chain links TRBV27 to TRBJ1-5; D is unresolved. V was cut by 3 bases and J by 3 bases, with 6 bases left in between. CDR1 is MNHEY and CDR2 is SMNVEV in the germline V gene (reference sequence). This CDR3 has 13 amino acids.

This chain joins TRBV15 and TRBJ2-7; D uncertain. CDR3 length: 15 residues. Germline V gives CDR1 LNHNV, CDR2 YYDKDF (reference sequence). Trimming left V 3 bases short and J 2 bases short, with 14 bases between. CDR3 residues: CATSSVSRYPYEQYF. The CDR3 DNA sequence: TGTGCCACCAGCAGCGTTTCGCGTTACCCCTACGAGCAGTACTTC.

CDR3 region: CASSLARTYTEAFF. CDR3 DNA: TGTGCCAGCAGCTTGGCCAGGACCTACACTGAAGCTTTCTTT. The V gene is TRBV5-4, the J gene TRBJ1-1; D is uncertain. CDR3 length equals 14 residues. Germline CDR1 and CDR2: SGHNT and YYREEE (reference sequence). The V and J ends lost 0 bases and 3 bases respectively, with 9 bases between them.

The J gene is TRBJ1-2, the V gene TRBV9; D is possibly TRBD1 (6 bases). The CDR3 spans 17 residues. Trimming cost V 1 base and J 0 bases, with 16 bases left between them. From germline, CDR1 is SGDLS and CDR2 YYNGEE. This CDR3 is CASSVSAGAPSNYGYTF. Here the CDR3 DNA reads TGTGCCAGCAGCGTAAGCGCAGGGGCCCCCTCTAACTATGGCTACACCTTC.

This rearrangement joins TRBV6-5 to TRBJ2-4, with D tentatively TRBD2 (5 bases). Germline lookup yields CDR1 MNHEY and CDR2 SVGAGI. The CDR3 is made up of 14 amino acids. Deletions cut 6 bases from V and 6 bases from J, with 15 bases between. CDR3 protein: CASRPRGVANIQYF. CDR3 nucleotide sequence: TGTGCCAGCAGGCCTCGGGGTGTCGCAAACATTCAGTACTTC.

The chain employs TRBV6-5 and TRBJ1-1; 8 nucleotides line up with TRBD1. The CDR3 is 13 residues long. From germline, CDR1 is MNHEY and CDR2 SVGAGI. Losses at the gene ends were 5 bases for V and 11 bases for J; bases not matched to a gene: 10. The chain's CDR3 is CASSINRQGTAFF. CDR3 in DNA: TGTGCCAGCAGTATTAATCGACAGGGGACGGCTTTCTTT.

The genes are TRBV12-3 or TRBV12-4 and TRBJ2-7, with 7 bases identical to TRBD1. Unmatched junction bases numbered 6, after V lost 7 bases and J lost 3 bases. The CDR3 is 13 residues long. The CDR3 DNA reads as TGTGCCAGCACCTCGGACAGGATCTACGAGCAGTACTTC. This translates into CASTSDRIYEQYF.

This chain joins TRBV28 and TRBJ2-3; tentatively, D is TRBD1 (6 bases). V lost 6 bases to trimming and J lost 5 bases, with 9 bases between them. This CDR3 region has 12 residues. Looked up from germline, CDR1 is MDHEN and CDR2 is SYDVKM. The CDR3: CASSIQGDTQYF. In nucleotides, the CDR3 is TGTGCCAGCAGCATACAGGGAGATACGCAGTATTTT.

This chain links TRBV6-4 with TRBJ1-1; possibly TRBD1 for D (5 bases). The CDR3 runs to 13 residues. Germline assignment: CDR1 MRHNA and CDR2 SNTAGT. The V end lost 5 bases, the J end lost 4 bases, and 11 bases lay between the germline ends. The CDR3 is CASSFGGGTEAFF. The CDR3 region has the DNA TGTGCCAGCAGTTTTGGGGGTGGCACTGAAGCTTTCTTT.

This chain joins TRBV4-1 and TRBJ2-7, with D tentatively TRBD2 (6 bases). V was pared by 0 bases and J by 5 bases, with 14 bases between. The germline gives CDR1 MGHRA, CDR2 YSYEKL. This CDR3 is built from 15 residues. The CDR3 here is CASSQDVRERDEQYF. CDR3 sequence (DNA): TGCGCCAGCAGCCAAGATGTTCGGGAGCGGGACGAGCAGTACTTC.

The chain has TRBV28 and TRBJ1-2; TRBD1 might be the D (6 bases). CDR3 length: 16 residues. CDR1 is MDHEN, CDR2 SYDVKM, per germline. V dropped 6 bases and J dropped 4 bases, with 21 bases sitting between them. The DNA of the CDR3 is TGTGCCAGCAGGACGTTCGGGGGGCGTGAGTTCTATGGCTACACCTTC. Translated: CASRTFGGREFYGYTF.

The chain combines TRBV7-3 with TRBJ1-6, with 9 bases matching TRBD1. The V and J ends lost 5 bases and 7 bases, in that order; junction bases with no gene match: 6. Per the germline V gene, CDR1 is SGHTA and CDR2 is FQGTGA. The CDR3 is 15 amino acids. CDR3: CASSPGGTGNSPLHF. The CDR3 nucleotides are TGTGCCAGCAGCCCCGGAGGGACAGGGAATTCACCCCTCCACTTT.

The J gene is TRBJ1-2, the V gene TRBV19, with TRBD1 matching 7 bases. The CDR3 spans 13 residues. V dropped 3 bases and J dropped 7; count of bases not matched to a gene: 5. Germline-derived CDR1 and CDR2 are LNHDA and SQIVND (reference sequence). Here the CDR3 reads CASSIDRVFGYTF. The DNA of the CDR3 is TGTGCCAGTAGTATCGACAGGGTTTTTGGCTACACCTTC. Full variable domain (missing parts from reference TRBV19 and TRBJ1-2): DGGITQSPKYLFRKEGQNVTLSCEQNLNHDAMYWYRQDPGQGLRLIYYSQIVNDFQKGDIAEGYSVSREKKESFPLTVTSAQKNPTAFYLCASSIDRVFGYTFGSGTRLTVV.